The present TCR beta chain was sequenced within a study of cytomegalovirus exposure and HLA in healthy donors. PCR employed 60 Vbeta and 13 Jbeta primers. TCRdb's copy holds only in-frame clones and misses some; the assay was immunoSEQ multiplex PCR. This table holds about 140,000 clones, around 75% found once. The V end lost 0 bases, the J end lost 2 bases, and 6 bases lay between the germline ends. The germline gives CDR1 SGHRS, CDR2 YFSETQ. The CDR3 spans 13 residues. The sequenced material came from PBMCs. The TCR sequence derives from a woman aged 30 to 39 in good health and CMV-seronegative. The chain recombines TRBV5-1 with TRBJ2-7, with D hard to call. This CDR3 reads CASSLALAYEQYF. DNA of the CDR3: TGCGCCAGCAGCTTGGCCCTAGCCTACGAGCAGTACTTC.